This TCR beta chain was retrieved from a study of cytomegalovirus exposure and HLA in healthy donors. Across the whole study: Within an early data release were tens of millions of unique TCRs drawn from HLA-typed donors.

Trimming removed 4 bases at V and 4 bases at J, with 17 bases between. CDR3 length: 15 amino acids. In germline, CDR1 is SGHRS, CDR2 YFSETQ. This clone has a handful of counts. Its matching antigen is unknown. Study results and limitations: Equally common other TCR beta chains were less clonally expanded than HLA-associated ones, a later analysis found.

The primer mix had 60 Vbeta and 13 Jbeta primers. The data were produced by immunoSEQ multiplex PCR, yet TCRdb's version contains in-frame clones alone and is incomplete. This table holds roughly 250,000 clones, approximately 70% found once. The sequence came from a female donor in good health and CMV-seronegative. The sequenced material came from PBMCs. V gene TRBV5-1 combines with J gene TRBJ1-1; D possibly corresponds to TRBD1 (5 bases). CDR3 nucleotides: TGCGCCAGCAGCCCGAATCCCAGCGGGGCCACTGAAGCTTTCTTT. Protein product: CASSPNPSGATEAFF.